This TCR beta chain was sequenced in a study of blood T cell repertoires in COVID-19. Study-level information: Sites across the United States, Italy and Spain contributed samples from acute and convalescent COVID-19. PBMCs, B-cell-depleted T cells, or T cells were the source of the cDNA or gDNA that made up the material.

Per the original data handling: Estimates of nucleated cell counts were drawn from the amplification of reference gene primers. Generated by immunoSEQ multiplex PCR, the TCRdb table keeps only in-frame clones and is missing some. The V and J calls and clone size were taken over from that table, and D and trimming were inferred from the DNA. The sample lists about 230,000 clones; 70% to 85% were seen once. This sequence was found in a middle-aged man who had recovered from COVID-19. The material sequenced was peripheral blood.

This CDR3 is CASSSSDSRPQHF. CDR3 in DNA: TGTGCCAGCTCATCCTCAGACTCGAGGCCCCAGCATTTT. The chain joins TRBV18 to TRBJ1-5; D is unresolved. The CDR3 spans 13 residues. Trimming took 5 bases from V and 9 from J, leaving 14 bases between them. CDR1 is KGHSH, CDR2 LQKENI, per germline.